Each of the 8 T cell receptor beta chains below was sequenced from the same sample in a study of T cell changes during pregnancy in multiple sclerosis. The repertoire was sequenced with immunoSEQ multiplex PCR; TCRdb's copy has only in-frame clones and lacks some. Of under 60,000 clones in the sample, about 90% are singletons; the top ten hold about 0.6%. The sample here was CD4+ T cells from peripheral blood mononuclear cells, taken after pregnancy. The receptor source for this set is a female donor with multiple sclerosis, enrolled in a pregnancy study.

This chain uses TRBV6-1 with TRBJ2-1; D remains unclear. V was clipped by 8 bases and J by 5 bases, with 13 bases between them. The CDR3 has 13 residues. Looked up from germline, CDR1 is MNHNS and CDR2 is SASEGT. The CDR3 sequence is CASVVRANNEQFF. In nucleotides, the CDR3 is TGTGCCAGCGTGGTGCGAGCCAACAATGAGCAGTTCTTC.

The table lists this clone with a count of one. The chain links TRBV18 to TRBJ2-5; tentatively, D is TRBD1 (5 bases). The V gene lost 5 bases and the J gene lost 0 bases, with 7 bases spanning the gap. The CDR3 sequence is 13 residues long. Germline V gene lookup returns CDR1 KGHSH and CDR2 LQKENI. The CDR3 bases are TGTGCCAGCTCATCAGGGTACCAAGAGACCCAGTACTTC. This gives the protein CASSSGYQETQYF.

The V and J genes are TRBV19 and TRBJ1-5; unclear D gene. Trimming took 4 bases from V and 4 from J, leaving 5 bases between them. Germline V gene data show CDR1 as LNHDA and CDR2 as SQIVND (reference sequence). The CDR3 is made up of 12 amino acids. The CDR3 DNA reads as TGTGCCAGTAGTACCGTTAATCAGCCCCAGCATTTT. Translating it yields CASSTVNQPQHF.

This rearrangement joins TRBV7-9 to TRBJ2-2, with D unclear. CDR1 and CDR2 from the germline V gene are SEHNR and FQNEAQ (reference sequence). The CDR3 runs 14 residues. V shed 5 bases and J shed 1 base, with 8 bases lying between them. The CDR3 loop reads CASSPLWNTGELFF. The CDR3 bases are TGTGCCAGCAGCCCCCTTTGGAACACCGGGGAGCTGTTTTTT.

In DNA, the CDR3 is TGTGCCAGCAGCTTGGGAAGACAGCGCACTGAAGCTTTCTTT. It is translated as CASSLGRQRTEAFF. The genes are TRBV5-4 and TRBJ1-1, with a tentative D call TRBD1 (5 bases). The germline CDR1 and CDR2 sequences are SGHNT and YYREEE (reference sequence). The CDR3 extends over 14 amino acids. Trimming cost V 0 bases and J 4 bases, with 10 bases left between them.

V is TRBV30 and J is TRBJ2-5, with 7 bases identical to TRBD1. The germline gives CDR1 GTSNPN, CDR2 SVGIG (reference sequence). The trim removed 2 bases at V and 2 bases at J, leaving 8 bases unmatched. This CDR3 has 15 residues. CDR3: CAWSLPTGWQETQYF. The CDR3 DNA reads TGTGCCTGGAGTCTCCCGACAGGGTGGCAAGAGACCCAGTACTTC. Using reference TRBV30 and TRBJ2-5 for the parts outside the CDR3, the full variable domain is SQTIHQWPATLVQPVGSPLSLECTVEGTSNPNLYWYRQAAGRGLQLLFYSVGIGQISSEVPQNLSASRPQDRQFILSSKKLLLSDSGFYLCAWSLPTGWQETQYFGPGTRLLVL.

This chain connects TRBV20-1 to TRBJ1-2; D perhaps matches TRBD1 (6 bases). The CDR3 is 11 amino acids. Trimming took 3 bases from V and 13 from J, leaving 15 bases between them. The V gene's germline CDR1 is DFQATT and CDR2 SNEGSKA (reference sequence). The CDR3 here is CSASPGASTTF. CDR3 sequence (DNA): TGCAGTGCTAGCCCAGGGGCCAGTACCACCTTC.

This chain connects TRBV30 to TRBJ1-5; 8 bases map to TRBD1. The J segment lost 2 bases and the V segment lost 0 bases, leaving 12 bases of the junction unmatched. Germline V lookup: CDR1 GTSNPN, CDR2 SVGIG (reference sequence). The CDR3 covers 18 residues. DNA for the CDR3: TGTGCCTGGAGTGTACCTACAGGGGGATTGGGGGGCAATCAGCCCCAGCATTTT. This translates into CAWSVPTGGLGGNQPQHF.